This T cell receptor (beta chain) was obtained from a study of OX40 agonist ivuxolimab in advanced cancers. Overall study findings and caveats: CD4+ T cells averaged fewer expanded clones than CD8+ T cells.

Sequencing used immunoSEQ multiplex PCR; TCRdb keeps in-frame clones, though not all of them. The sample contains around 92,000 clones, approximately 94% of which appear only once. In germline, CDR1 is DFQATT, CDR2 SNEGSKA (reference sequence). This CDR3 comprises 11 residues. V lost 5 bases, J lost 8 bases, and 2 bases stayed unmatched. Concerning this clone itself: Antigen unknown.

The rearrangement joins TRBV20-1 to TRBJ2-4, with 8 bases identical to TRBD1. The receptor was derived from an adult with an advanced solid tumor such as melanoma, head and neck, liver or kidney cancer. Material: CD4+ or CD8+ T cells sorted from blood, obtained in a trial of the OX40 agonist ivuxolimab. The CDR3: CSALTGDIQYF. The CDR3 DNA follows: TGCAGTGCTCTGACAGGGGACATTCAGTACTTC.